The 19 T cell receptor beta chains presented below share a single source sample, sequenced in a study of OX40 agonist ivuxolimab in advanced cancers. Libraries were built with the immunoSEQ multiplex PCR assay. TCRdb retrieved this table from immuneACCESS and kept in-frame rearrangements only. Not all clones are present; in checked studies, unresolved V genes account for under half, and no reason is known for the remainder. The sample data list about 32,000 clones, and approximately 80% of these were observed just once. In total, the top ten clones hold about a sixth of the sample. This specimen consisted of CD4+ or CD8+ T cells sorted from blood, obtained in a trial of the OX40 agonist ivuxolimab. All receptors derive from an adult with an advanced solid tumor such as melanoma, head and neck, liver or kidney cancer.

The chain uses TRBV4-2 and TRBJ2-7; tentatively, D is TRBD2 (6 bases). CDR3 length equals 14 residues. In germline, CDR1 is LGHNA, CDR2 YNFKEQ. V lost 4 bases, J lost 4 bases, and 14 bases lay in between. CDR3 sequence: CASSPHDGGYEQYF. The CDR3 nucleotides are TGTGCCAGCAGCCCGCACGACGGGGGTTACGAGCAGTACTTC.

The V and J genes are TRBV9 and TRBJ2-7; D possibly uses TRBD1 or TRBD2 (5 bases each). Germline V gene data show CDR1 as SGDLS and CDR2 as YYNGEE. The CDR3 is made up of 12 amino acids. V was pared by 3 bases and J by 6 bases, with 10 bases between. CDR3 DNA: TGTGCCAGCAGCGCAGGGAGCTCCGAGCAGTACTTC. Its translation: CASSAGSSEQYF.

The chain combines TRBV19 with TRBJ1-6; D gene unclear. The CDR3 sequence is 14 residues long. The V end lost 3 bases, the J end lost 7 bases, and 10 bases lay between the germline ends. Germline CDR1 LNHDA, CDR2 SQIVND (reference sequence). The CDR3 coding sequence is TGTGCCAGTAGTATGGAGGGCTCGAATTCACCCCTCCACTTT. Amino acids: CASSMEGSNSPLHF.

This chain connects TRBV2 to TRBJ1-1, with D unclear. Germline CDR1 and CDR2: SNHLY and FYNNEI. The CDR3 length is 13 residues. Trimming stripped 3 bases from V and 1 base from J, with 6 bases between. The CDR3 DNA reads TGTGCCAGCAGTGACCGGGCGAACACTGAAGCTTTCTTT. This encodes CASSDRANTEAFF.

J is TRBJ2-2 and V is TRBV19; TRBD1 agrees at 7 bases. The CDR3 consists of 18 residues. After removal of 5 bases from V and 0 bases from J, the junction contained 12 bases not matched to a gene. Germline V gene sequence: CDR1 LNHDA, CDR2 SQIVND (reference sequence). This CDR3 reads CASSGYAVGTANTGELFF. The CDR3, as DNA: TGTGCCAGTAGTGGCTACGCGGTAGGGACAGCGAACACCGGGGAGCTGTTTTTT.

J is TRBJ2-3 and V is TRBV5-5, with 9 bases fitting TRBD2. The CDR3 runs 17 residues. The trim removed 4 bases at V and 3 bases at J, leaving 12 bases unmatched. Germline V gives CDR1 SGHKS, CDR2 YYEKEE (reference sequence). DNA of the CDR3: TGTGCCAGCAGCATCAAGCCGCTAGCGGGGTGGACAGATACGCAGTATTTT. Translation: CASSIKPLAGWTDTQYF.

The rearrangement joins TRBV28 to TRBJ1-4; possible D gene TRBD1, 5 bases. Trimming left V 6 bases short and J 5 bases short, with 13 bases between. The CDR3 covers 14 residues. Germline V lookup: CDR1 MDHEN, CDR2 SYDVKM. CDR3 coding DNA: TGTGCCAGCAGATTAGACAGCCCCAATGAAAAACTGTTTTTT. This encodes CASRLDSPNEKLFF.

The chain uses TRBV27 and TRBJ1-2; tentative D call: TRBD1 (5 bases). Per germline, CDR1 MNHEY and CDR2 SMNVEV (reference sequence). Trimming removed 3 bases at V and 6 bases at J, with 17 bases between. The CDR3 is made up of 15 amino acids. In DNA form, the CDR3 reads TGTGCCAGCAGTTTTTCTAGTGGGGGATTGGATGGCTACACCTTC. This codes for CASSFSSGGLDGYTF.

This chain connects TRBV28 to TRBJ2-1; D ambiguous. V was cut by 3 bases and J by 8 bases, with 8 bases left in between. This CDR3 contains 12 residues. Germline V CDR1 and CDR2: MDHEN, SYDVKM. The CDR3 is CASSFRVYEQFF. The CDR3 nucleotides read TGTGCCAGCAGTTTTAGAGTTTATGAGCAGTTCTTC.

V and J are TRBV7-9 and TRBJ2-7; unclear D gene. From germline, CDR1 is SEHNR and CDR2 FQNEAQ (reference sequence). There are 13 residues in the CDR3. V lost 1 base and J 5 bases, leaving 9 bases between the germline ends. The CDR3 bases are TGTGCCAGCAGCTTAGGGGGTCTGGACGAGCAGTACTTC. Translating gives CASSLGGLDEQYF.

V is TRBV10-3 and J is TRBJ2-1, with TRBD2 as a possible D gene (6 bases). This CDR3 contains 15 residues. CDR1 and CDR2 (germline): ENHRY, SYGVKD. V was shortened by 0 bases and J by 8 bases, with 14 bases between the two germline ends. CDR3 DNA sequence: TGTGCCATCAGTGAGTCCCAGGCGGAGGGGCATGAGCAGTTCTTC. Translation: CAISESQAEGHEQFF.

The CDR3 sequence is CASSLTAGTGVDTQYF. CDR3 in DNA: TGTGCCAGCAGTCTCACCGCCGGGACAGGGGTTGATACGCAGTATTTT. This chain connects TRBV27 to TRBJ2-3; 10 bases map to TRBD1. In germline, CDR1 is MNHEY, CDR2 SMNVEV (reference sequence). The CDR3 extends over 16 amino acids. V trimming: 5 bases; J trimming: 6 bases; junction bases outside the gene matches: 11.

This clone was observed a single time. The chain recombines TRBV5-4 with TRBJ2-7; weak D call: TRBD1 (6 bases). Between the trimmed V and J ends, which lost 0 bases and 3 bases, there was a span of 10 bases. Germline lookup yields CDR1 SGHNT and CDR2 YYREEE (reference sequence). The CDR3 runs to 14 residues. The CDR3 coding sequence is TGTGCCAGCAGCTTGGTGGGACATGACTACGAGCAGTACTTC. It yields the protein CASSLVGHDYEQYF. The full variable domain, in which reference TRBV5-4 and TRBJ2-7 provide the parts outside the CDR3, is ETGVTQSPTHLIKTRGQQVTLRCSSQSGHNTVSWYQQALGQGPQFIFQYYREEENGRGNFPPRFSGLQFPNYSSELNVNALELDDSALYLCASSLVGHDYEQYFGPGTRLTVT.

The chain links TRBV28 to TRBJ1-2, with a possible D match to TRBD1 (6 bases). V lost 6 bases and J lost 0, with 29 bases in between. The CDR3 length is 20 residues. The germline gives CDR1 MDHEN, CDR2 SYDVKM. The CDR3 sequence: CASREETTGGATPTNYGYTF. The CDR3 nucleotides are TGTGCCAGCAGAGAAGAGACGACAGGAGGGGCGACCCCTACTAACTATGGCTACACCTTC.

This chain links TRBV5-6 with TRBJ1-1; maybe TRBD1 (5 bases). The CDR3 has 15 residues. Trimming left V 0 bases short and J 4 bases short, with 13 bases between. CDR1 is SGHDT, CDR2 YYEEEE, per germline. The CDR3 spells CASSLAPGWFTEAFF. The CDR3 DNA reads as TGTGCCAGCAGCTTGGCCCCAGGGTGGTTCACTGAAGCTTTCTTT.

This chain joins TRBV6-5 and TRBJ1-2; 10 nucleotides agree with TRBD1. Germline V gene lookup returns CDR1 MNHEY and CDR2 SVGAGI. V gave up 6 bases and J gave up 2 bases; unmatched junction bases: 6. The CDR3 length is 15 residues. The CDR3 DNA follows: TGTGCCAGCAGACCGGGACAGGGGCCCAACTATGGCTACACCTTC. This codes for CASRPGQGPNYGYTF.

The CDR3 DNA reads TGTGCCAGCAGCGTAGGCGGCGGAGCGGGGGTGATCAGCACAGATACGCAGTATTTT. This codes for CASSVGGGAGVISTDTQYF. The chain carries TRBV9 and TRBJ2-3; TRBD2 matches at 8 bases. The CDR3 runs to 19 residues. Germline CDR1 is SGDLS and CDR2 is YYNGEE. With V trimmed by 0 bases and J by 0 bases, 12 bases remained unmatched.

This rearrangement joins TRBV7-6 to TRBJ2-3, with TRBD2 matching over 7 bases. There are 15 residues in the CDR3. The germline gives CDR1 SGHVS, CDR2 FNYEAQ. With V trimmed by 5 bases and J by 3 bases, 8 bases remained unmatched. The DNA of the CDR3 is TGTGCCAGCAGCCCCGGGGAGGGACTGACAGATACGCAGTATTTT. Protein product: CASSPGEGLTDTQYF.

CDR3 residues: CASSLVGAETDTQYF. The CDR3 coding sequence is TGTGCCAGCAGCTTAGTTGGCGCCGAAACAGATACGCAGTATTTT. This chain links TRBV13 with TRBJ2-3, with D uncertain. V was clipped by 1 base and J by 3 bases, with 11 bases between them. The CDR3 consists of 15 residues. Per germline, CDR1 PRHDT and CDR2 FYEKMQ (reference sequence). Using reference TRBV13 and TRBJ2-3 for the parts outside the CDR3, the full variable domain is AAGVIQSPRHLIKEKRETATLKCYPIPRHDTVYWYQQGPGQDPQFLISFYEKMQSDKGSIPDRFSAQQFSDYHSELNMSSLELGDSALYFCASSLVGAETDTQYFGPGTRLTVL.